A single sample gave rise to the 4 T cell receptor beta chains below, sequenced in a study of T cell repertoires and HLA-DP antigens. Their antigens are not known. The table came from immunoSEQ multiplex PCR; TCRdb's copy has only in-frame clones and leaves some out. The sample shows over 100,000 clones, approximately 92% of them seen only once. Sequencing was done on a sample of CD4+ T cells from PBMCs. Receptor source: a woman under 30 in good health and CMV-seronegative.

This chain uses TRBV5-1 with TRBJ1-2; D gene uncertain. Germline CDR1 reads SGHRS; CDR2 reads YFSETQ. The CDR3 covers 13 residues. Trimming stripped 0 bases from V and 3 bases from J, with 6 bases between. Here the CDR3 reads CASSLDGDYGYTF. The CDR3 DNA reads TGCGCCAGCAGCTTGGACGGGGACTATGGCTACACCTTC.

The chain combines TRBV5-1 with TRBJ1-1, with TRBD1 identical over 9 bases. The V gene's germline CDR1 is SGHRS and CDR2 YFSETQ. The V gene end was trimmed by 3 bases and the J gene end by 2 bases; junction bases not matched to a gene: 8. The CDR3 is 16 amino acids. The CDR3 protein is CASSSGTGRGNTEAFF. Here the CDR3 DNA reads TGCGCCAGCAGCTCCGGGACAGGGAGGGGAAACACTGAAGCTTTCTTT.

V is TRBV28 and J is TRBJ1-5; 7 bases fit TRBD1. There are 13 residues in the CDR3. From germline, CDR1 is MDHEN and CDR2 SYDVKM. Trimming removed 6 bases from V and 4 bases from J; junction bases left unmatched: 3. Here the CDR3 reads CASRRDSNQPQHF. The CDR3 nucleotides read TGTGCCAGCAGAAGGGACAGTAATCAGCCCCAGCATTTT. The full variable domain, its missing parts supplied by reference TRBV28 and TRBJ1-5, is DVKVTQSSRYLVKRTGEKVFLECVQDMDHENMFWYRQDPGLGLRLIYFSYDVKMKEKGDIPEGYSVSREKKERFSLILESASTNQTSMYLCASRRDSNQPQHFGDGTRLSIL.

The V call is TRBV6-5, the J call TRBJ2-7; 9 bases are a match to TRBD1. V trimming: 4 bases; J trimming: 6 bases; junction bases outside the gene matches: 7. CDR3 length: 14 residues. Germline CDR1 MNHEY, CDR2 SVGAGI. In DNA, the CDR3 is TGTGCCAGCAGTTTCCGGGACAGGGTATCCGAGCAGTACTTC. Its protein product is CASSFRDRVSEQYF.